Following are 30 T cell receptor beta chains from one sample sequenced in a study of T cells in localized non-small cell lung cancer. Sequencing used immunoSEQ multiplex PCR; TCRdb keeps in-frame clones, though not all of them. The sample lists tens of thousands of clones, around 90% occurring once. Sequenced here: peripheral blood, sampled before any cancer treatment. The receptors were sampled from a woman between 40 and 69 years old with stage I squamous cell lung carcinoma.

The chain joins TRBV5-1 to TRBJ2-1; D may be TRBD2 (6 bases). Trimming left V 0 bases short and J 12 bases short, with 22 bases between. This CDR3 is 16 amino acids long. The germline V gene encodes CDR1 SGHRS and CDR2 YFSETQ. Here the CDR3 DNA reads TGCGCCAGCAGCTTGGTTGCCGGGGGACCCCAGCATGCGCAGTTCTTC. Translating it yields CASSLVAGGPQHAQFF.

This rearrangement joins TRBV6-1 to TRBJ2-5; maybe TRBD1 (5 bases). The J call may be in error: the DNA end matches TRBJ2-7 better. This CDR3 is built from 13 residues. Germline values: CDR1 MNHNS, CDR2 SASEGT. The CDR3 nucleotides read TGTGCCAGCAGTAAGTCACAGGCCTACGAGCAGTACTTC. Its protein is CASSKSQAYEQYF.

The chain uses TRBV5-1 and TRBJ1-2; D perhaps matches TRBD1 (5 bases). Germline CDR1 is SGHRS and CDR2 is YFSETQ. There are 14 residues in the CDR3. Trimming removed 0 bases from V and 6 bases from J, with 12 bases in between. For the CDR3, the DNA is TGCGCCAGCAGCTTGGTTCCCAGGACAAATGGCTACACCTTC. Protein: CASSLVPRTNGYTF.

The chain employs TRBV21-1 and TRBJ1-4; no DNA check was done on the table's D call, TRBD1. TRBV21-1 is noted as a pseudogene. The CDR3 covers 18 residues. CDR3 bases: TGTGCCAGCAGCGCCCCCGGACACGACGTCGCAACTAATGAAAAACTGTTTTTT. Protein: CASSAPGHDVATNEKLFF.

The chain has TRBV30 and TRBJ1-2; D might be TRBD1 (6 bases). The length of the CDR3 is 16 residues. V lost 0 bases, J lost 6 bases, and 20 bases lay in between. Germline values: CDR1 GTSNPN, CDR2 SVGIG (reference sequence). As DNA, the CDR3 is TGTGCCTGGAGTGTTTGGGCGGGGGGCAAGTGGGATGGCTACACCTTC. This codes for CAWSVWAGGKWDGYTF.

V gene TRBV28 combines with J gene TRBJ1-2; a weak D match, TRBD1 (6 bases). The length of the CDR3 is 14 residues. Germline V lookup: CDR1 MDHEN, CDR2 SYDVKM. Trimming pared 4 bases from V and 4 bases from J, leaving 13 bases between. CDR3 loop: CASSSSGGLYGYTF. CDR3 coding DNA: TGTGCCAGCAGTTCCTCGGGGGGCCTCTATGGCTACACCTTC.

V is TRBV5-4 and J is TRBJ2-3; tentatively, D is TRBD1 (6 bases). Germline V gene sequence: CDR1 SGHNT, CDR2 YYREEE (reference sequence). The CDR3 length is 16 residues. Trimming stripped 3 bases from V and 6 bases from J, with 20 bases between. CDR3 residues: CASSWRGGSRTDTQYF. CDR3 sequence (DNA): TGTGCCAGCAGCTGGCGAGGGGGTAGTAGAACGGATACGCAGTATTTT.

The chain carries TRBV10-3 and TRBJ1-1; D uncertain. Looked up from germline, CDR1 is ENHRY and CDR2 is SYGVKD. CDR3 length: 14 residues. Trimming shortened V by 3 bases and J by 5 bases, and 13 bases separated the two germline ends. The CDR3 bases are TGTGCCATCAGTGACCCGGACGGAGGGACTGAAGCTTTCTTT. This codes for CAISDPDGGTEAFF.

This sequence joins TRBV5-1 and TRBJ2-2, with D possibly TRBD2 on 6 matching bases. The V gene lost 4 bases and the J gene lost 1 base, with 11 bases spanning the gap. This CDR3 is 15 amino acids long. CDR1 and CDR2 (germline): SGHRS, YFSETQ. The CDR3 loop reads CASSPSGVNTGELFF. The CDR3 region has the DNA TGCGCCAGCAGCCCATCGGGGGTGAACACCGGGGAGCTGTTTTTT.

This rearrangement joins TRBV5-1 to TRBJ2-2, with TRBD2 identical over 12 bases. Germline loops: CDR1 SGHRS, CDR2 YFSETQ. The CDR3 has 15 amino acids. Losses at the gene ends were 4 bases for V and 7 bases for J; bases not matched to a gene: 5. CDR3 sequence (DNA): TGCGCCAGCAGCCCTAGCGGGGGGGCCGTCGGGGAGCTGTTTTTT. Encoded protein: CASSPSGGAVGELFF.

The rearrangement joins TRBV6-1 to TRBJ2-2, with D perhaps matching TRBD1 (6 bases). V lost 5 bases and J 4 bases, leaving 14 bases between the germline ends. There are 15 residues in the CDR3. The germline V gene encodes CDR1 MNHNS and CDR2 SASEGT. CDR3 in amino acids: CASSRQAPGTGELFF. As DNA, the CDR3 is TGTGCCAGCAGTAGACAGGCCCCCGGCACCGGGGAGCTGTTTTTT.

The V call is TRBV6-5, the J call TRBJ1-1; 10 bases match TRBD1. There are 12 residues in the CDR3. The germline CDR1 and CDR2 sequences are MNHEY and SVGAGI. Unmatched junction bases numbered 6, after V lost 6 bases and J lost 11 bases. The CDR3 here is CASRLGTGEAFF. CDR3 coding DNA: TGTGCCAGCAGATTAGGGACAGGGGAGGCTTTCTTT.

The genes are TRBV10-3 and TRBJ1-5; D possibly corresponds to TRBD1 (6 bases). CDR3 length: 16 residues. CDR1 and CDR2 from the germline V gene are ENHRY and SYGVKD. V shed 2 bases and J shed 3 bases, with 14 bases lying between them. The CDR3 DNA reads as TGTGCCATCAGTGAGGGGAGACAGGTCAACAATCAGCCCCAGCATTTT. Its protein product is CAISEGRQVNNQPQHF.

V gene TRBV2 combines with J gene TRBJ1-2; TRBD1 agrees at 11 bases. The CDR3 is 13 residues long. The V and J ends lost 6 bases and 8 bases, in that order; junction bases with no gene match: 5. From germline, CDR1 is SNHLY and CDR2 FYNNEI. The CDR3 loop is CASREGTGGGYTF. The CDR3, as DNA: TGTGCCAGCAGGGAGGGGACAGGGGGAGGCTACACCTTC. The variable domain in full, with the rest retrieved from reference TRBV2 and TRBJ1-2, is EPEVTQTPSHQVTQMGQEVILRCVPISNHLYFYWYRQILGQKVEFLVSFYNNEISEKSEIFDDQFSVERPDGSNFTLKIRSTKLEDSAMYFCASREGTGGGYTFGSGTRLTVV.

The chain links TRBV18 to TRBJ1-4; a possible D gene is TRBD1 (6 bases). V lost 6 bases to trimming and J lost 8 bases, with 19 bases between them. This CDR3 is built from 15 residues. Per the germline V gene, CDR1 is KGHSH and CDR2 is LQKENI. This CDR3 reads CASSPDRNPREKLFF. CDR3 sequence (DNA): TGTGCCAGCTCCCCAGACAGGAATCCTCGGGAAAAACTGTTTTTT.

The chain has TRBV19 and TRBJ1-2; D is perhaps TRBD1 (5 bases). The CDR3 has 14 amino acids. The germline CDR1 and CDR2 sequences are LNHDA and SQIVND (reference sequence). Trimming shortened V by 7 bases and J by 4 bases, and 16 bases separated the two germline ends. Here the CDR3 reads CASIPSGIGYGYTF. CDR3 bases: TGTGCCAGTATCCCCTCAGGGATTGGCTATGGCTACACCTTC.

The rearrangement joins TRBV2 to TRBJ2-3; TRBD2 aligns across 10 bases. J was trimmed by 2 bases and V by 4 bases; bases with no gene match: 6. The CDR3 has 16 residues. From germline, CDR1 is SNHLY and CDR2 FYNNEI. Here the CDR3 DNA reads TGTGCCAGCAGTGTTCTAGCGGGGGTTGTCACAGATACGCAGTATTTT. Protein product: CASSVLAGVVTDTQYF.

The rearrangement uses TRBV7-9 and TRBJ2-1; no firm D call. This CDR3 contains 14 residues. Germline V gives CDR1 SEHNR, CDR2 FQNEAQ (reference sequence). V was trimmed by 1 base and J by 3 bases, leaving 7 bases between them. The CDR3 protein is CASSLVGNYNEQFF. The CDR3 nucleotides are TGTGCCAGCAGCTTAGTGGGGAACTACAATGAGCAGTTCTTC.

The chain has TRBV29-1 and TRBJ1-4; weak D call: TRBD1 (6 bases). The ends were cut back, 4 bases at V and 4 bases at J, with 10 bases in the middle. Germline values: CDR1 SQVTM, CDR2 ANQGSEA. The CDR3 is 13 amino acids. The CDR3 DNA is TGCAGCGTTGCTTCGGACAGTAATGAAAAACTGTTTTTT. Its translation: CSVASDSNEKLFF.

This chain links TRBV5-4 with TRBJ1-2; no definite D call. The CDR3 spans 14 residues. Trimming pared 2 bases from V and 0 bases from J, leaving 8 bases between. The germline CDR1 and CDR2 sequences are SGHNT and YYREEE (reference sequence). The CDR3 coding sequence is TGTGCCAGCAGCTTAGATATGACTAACTATGGCTACACCTTC. Translation: CASSLDMTNYGYTF.

The chain employs TRBV6-1 and TRBJ1-5, with D tentatively TRBD1 (5 bases). Germline V gene data show CDR1 as MNHNS and CDR2 as SASEGT. This CDR3 has 15 residues. V lost 6 bases, J lost 2 bases, and 14 bases lay in between. CDR3 protein: CASRDWGTGNQPQHF. The CDR3 nucleotides read TGTGCCAGCAGGGATTGGGGGACGGGCAATCAGCCCCAGCATTTT.

The chain combines TRBV9 with TRBJ1-1; D is unresolved. The germline gives CDR1 SGDLS, CDR2 YYNGEE. This CDR3 region has 13 residues. V lost 0 bases and J lost 8, with 11 bases in between. CDR3 loop: CASSVGEGGEAFF. CDR3 nucleotides: TGTGCCAGCAGCGTAGGGGAGGGCGGGGAAGCTTTCTTT.

The rearrangement links TRBV6-5 to TRBJ2-5, with 10 bases aligning to TRBD1. Germline V gene lookup returns CDR1 MNHEY and CDR2 SVGAGI. This CDR3 comprises 14 residues. The trim removed 6 bases at V and 3 bases at J, leaving 4 bases unmatched. CDR3 nucleotides: TGTGCCAGCAGACCAGGGACAGGGGAAGAGACCCAGTACTTC. Translating it yields CASRPGTGEETQYF.

The chain recombines TRBV19 with TRBJ2-7; D perhaps matches TRBD1 (7 bases). CDR1 and CDR2 (germline): LNHDA, SQIVND (reference sequence). This CDR3 is built from 15 residues. Trimming took off 5 bases at V and 0 bases at J, with 14 bases between the two ends. CDR3 amino acids: CASSRSRGDSYEQYF. The CDR3 DNA reads TGTGCCAGTAGTCGTTCCAGGGGGGACTCCTACGAGCAGTACTTC.

CDR3 in DNA: TGCGCCAGCAGCTCCCGGGACAGGGGGCGAGAGGAGCAGTTCTTC. As protein: CASSSRDRGREEQFF. The gene calls are TRBV5-1 and TRBJ2-1, with 12 bases identical to TRBD1. This CDR3 contains 15 residues. The V segment lost 3 bases and the J segment 10 bases; nucleotides outside the gene matches: 8. Per the germline V gene, CDR1 is SGHRS and CDR2 is YFSETQ.

In DNA, the CDR3 is TGTGCCAGCAGCCCCCACCCTCGACAGGGAGAGGGCTACACCTTC. Protein: CASSPHPRQGEGYTF. The gene calls are TRBV7-3 and TRBJ1-2; 7 bases align to TRBD1. Trimming removed 5 bases from V and 8 bases from J; junction bases left unmatched: 14. The CDR3 has 15 residues. CDR1 SGHTA and CDR2 FQGTGA come from the germline V gene. The whole variable domain, remainder taken from reference TRBV7-3 and TRBJ1-2, is GAGVSQTPSNKVTEKGKYVELRCDPISGHTALYWYRQSLGQGPEFLIYFQGTGAADDSGLPNDRFFAVRPEGSVSTLKIQRTERGDSAVYLCASSPHPRQGEGYTFGSGTRLTVV.

The V call is TRBV5-4, the J call TRBJ2-1; 8 bases align to TRBD2. With 4 bases clipped from V and 7 bases from J, the junction kept 13 bases outside the gene matches. CDR1 is SGHNT and CDR2 is YYREEE in the germline V gene (reference sequence). The CDR3 contains 16 residues. Here the CDR3 reads CASSTPSRGGLNEQFF. CDR3 DNA sequence: TGTGCCAGCAGCACCCCTTCCCGGGGGGGCCTTAATGAGCAGTTCTTC.

This clone has a handful of counts. The rearrangement links TRBV7-2 to TRBJ2-3; TRBD1 might be the D (6 bases). In germline, CDR1 is SGHTA, CDR2 FQGNSA. Trimming removed 6 bases at V and 4 bases at J, with 14 bases between. CDR3 length: 14 amino acids. The CDR3 DNA reads as TGTGCCAGCAGACAGGGTGGGAGTGCAGATACGCAGTATTTT. Its protein product is CASRQGGSADTQYF.

The chain is built from TRBV6-5 and TRBJ1-2; D not resolved. V lost 5 bases and J 3 bases, leaving 10 bases between the germline ends. The length of the CDR3 is 13 residues. Germline assignment: CDR1 MNHEY and CDR2 SVGAGI. Written as DNA, the CDR3 is TGTGCCAGCAGTCCGGCCGGCTACTATGGCTACACCTTC. Protein sequence: CASSPAGYYGYTF.

The rearrangement joins TRBV5-8 to TRBJ2-1; D possibly uses TRBD1 or TRBD2 (6 bases each). In germline, CDR1 is SGHTS, CDR2 YDEGEE. V dropped 1 base and J dropped 7 bases, with 15 bases sitting between them. The length of the CDR3 is 15 residues. In DNA, the CDR3 is TGTGCCAGCAGCTTGATCGGGGGCCCTAGGAATGAGCAGTTCTTC. It codes for CASSLIGGPRNEQFF.